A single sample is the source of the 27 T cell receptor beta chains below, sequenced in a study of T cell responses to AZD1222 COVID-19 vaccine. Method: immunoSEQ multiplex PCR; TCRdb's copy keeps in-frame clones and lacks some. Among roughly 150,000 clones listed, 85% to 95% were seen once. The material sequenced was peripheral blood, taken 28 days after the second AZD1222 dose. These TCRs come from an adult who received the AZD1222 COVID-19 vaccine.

CDR3 coding DNA: TGTGCCAGCAGCCACCGGATCGGGGTCTCCTACGAGCAGTACTTC. Translated, it gives CASSHRIGVSYEQYF. The chain uses TRBV3-1 (or the pseudogene TRBV3-2) and TRBJ2-7, with D tentatively TRBD2 (5 bases). CDR1 is LGHDT, CDR2 YNNKEL, per germline (reference sequence). This CDR3 has 15 amino acids. The V and J ends lost 3 bases and 0 bases respectively, with 12 bases between them.

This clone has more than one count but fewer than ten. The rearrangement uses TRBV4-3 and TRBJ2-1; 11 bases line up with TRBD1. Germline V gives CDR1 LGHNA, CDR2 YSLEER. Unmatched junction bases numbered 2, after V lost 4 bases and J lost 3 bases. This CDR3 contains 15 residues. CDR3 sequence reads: CASSLGQGDYNEQFF. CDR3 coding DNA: TGCGCCAGCAGCCTGGGACAGGGGGACTACAATGAGCAGTTCTTC.

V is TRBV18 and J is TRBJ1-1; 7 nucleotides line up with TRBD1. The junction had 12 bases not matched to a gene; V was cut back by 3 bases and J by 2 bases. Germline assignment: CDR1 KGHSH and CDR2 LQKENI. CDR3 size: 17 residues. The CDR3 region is CASSPRWQGDYNTEAFF. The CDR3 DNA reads TGTGCCAGCTCACCTAGGTGGCAGGGGGATTACAACACTGAAGCTTTCTTT.

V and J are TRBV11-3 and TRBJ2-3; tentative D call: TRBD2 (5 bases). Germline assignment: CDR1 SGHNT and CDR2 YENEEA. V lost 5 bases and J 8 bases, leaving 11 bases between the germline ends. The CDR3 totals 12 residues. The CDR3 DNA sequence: TGTGCCAGCAGCGGACTGGCGGGTACGCAGTATTTT. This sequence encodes CASSGLAGTQYF.

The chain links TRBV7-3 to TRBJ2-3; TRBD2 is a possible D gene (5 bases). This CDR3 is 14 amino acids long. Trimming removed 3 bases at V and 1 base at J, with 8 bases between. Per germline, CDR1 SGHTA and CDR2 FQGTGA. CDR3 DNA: TGTGCCAGCAGCTTTTTCGGGGGCACAGATACGCAGTATTTT. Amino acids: CASSFFGGTDTQYF.

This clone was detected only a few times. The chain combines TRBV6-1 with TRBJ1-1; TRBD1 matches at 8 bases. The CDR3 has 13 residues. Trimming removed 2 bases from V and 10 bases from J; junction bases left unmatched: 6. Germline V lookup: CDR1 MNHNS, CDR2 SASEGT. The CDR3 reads CASSEKGQGTAFF. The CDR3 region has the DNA TGTGCCAGCAGTGAAAAAGGACAGGGAACAGCTTTCTTT.

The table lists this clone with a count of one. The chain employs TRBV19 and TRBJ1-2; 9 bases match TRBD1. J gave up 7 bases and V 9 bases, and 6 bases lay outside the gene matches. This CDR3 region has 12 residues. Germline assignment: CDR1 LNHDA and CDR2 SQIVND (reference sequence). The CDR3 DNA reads TGTGCCAGCGGACAGGGGAAACGTGGCTACACCTTC. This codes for CASGQGKRGYTF. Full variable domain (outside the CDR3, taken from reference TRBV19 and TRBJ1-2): DGGITQSPKYLFRKEGQNVTLSCEQNLNHDAMYWYRQDPGQGLRLIYYSQIVNDFQKGDIAEGYSVSREKKESFPLTVTSAQKNPTAFYLCASGQGKRGYTFGSGTRLTVV.

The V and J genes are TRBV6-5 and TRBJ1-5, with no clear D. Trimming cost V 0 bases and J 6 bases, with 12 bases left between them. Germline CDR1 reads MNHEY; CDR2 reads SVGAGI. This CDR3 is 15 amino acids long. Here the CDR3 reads CASSYSGGSRQPQHF. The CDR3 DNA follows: TGTGCCAGCAGTTACTCGGGAGGATCTCGTCAGCCCCAGCATTTT.

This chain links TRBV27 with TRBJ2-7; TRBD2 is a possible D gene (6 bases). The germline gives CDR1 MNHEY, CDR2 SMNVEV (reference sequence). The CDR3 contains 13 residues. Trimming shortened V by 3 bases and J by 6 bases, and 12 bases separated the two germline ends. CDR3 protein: CASSLGAGIEQYF. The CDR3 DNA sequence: TGTGCCAGCAGTTTGGGCGCGGGGATCGAGCAGTACTTC.

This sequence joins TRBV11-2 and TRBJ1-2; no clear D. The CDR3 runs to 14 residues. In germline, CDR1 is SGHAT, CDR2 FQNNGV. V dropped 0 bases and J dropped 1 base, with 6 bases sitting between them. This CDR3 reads CASSLDPYNYGYTF. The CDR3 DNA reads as TGTGCCAGCAGCTTAGATCCTTATAACTATGGCTACACCTTC.

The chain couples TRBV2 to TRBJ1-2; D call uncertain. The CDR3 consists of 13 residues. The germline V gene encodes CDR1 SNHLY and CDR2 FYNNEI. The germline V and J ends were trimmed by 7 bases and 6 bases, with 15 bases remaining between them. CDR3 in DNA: TGTGCCAGCAATCGGGAAAGTTATAATGGCTACACCTTC. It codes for CASNRESYNGYTF.

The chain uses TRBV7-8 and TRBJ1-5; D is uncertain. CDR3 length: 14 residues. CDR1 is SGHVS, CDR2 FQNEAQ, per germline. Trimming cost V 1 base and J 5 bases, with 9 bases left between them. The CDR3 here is CASSLGQRYQPQHF. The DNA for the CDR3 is TGTGCCAGCAGCTTAGGCCAGAGGTATCAGCCCCAGCATTTT.

In DNA, the CDR3 is TGCGCCAGCAGCCGAATCGGTGGTTCTGGAAACACCATATATTTT. Its translation: CASSRIGGSGNTIYF. This sequence joins TRBV23-1 and TRBJ1-3; D is unresolved. TRBV23-1 is marked as an open reading frame, function uncertain. V was clipped by 6 bases and J by 1 base, with 13 bases between them. This CDR3 has 15 residues.

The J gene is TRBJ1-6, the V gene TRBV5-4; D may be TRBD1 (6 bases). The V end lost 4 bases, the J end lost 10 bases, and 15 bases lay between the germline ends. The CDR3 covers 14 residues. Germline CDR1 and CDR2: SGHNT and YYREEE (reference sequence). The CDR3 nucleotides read TGTGCCAGCAGCGCCCAAACAGGGAACTCACCCCTCCACTTT. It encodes CASSAQTGNSPLHF.

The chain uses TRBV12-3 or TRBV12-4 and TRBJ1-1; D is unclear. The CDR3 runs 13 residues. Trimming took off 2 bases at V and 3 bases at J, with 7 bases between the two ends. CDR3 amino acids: CASSLISHTEAFF. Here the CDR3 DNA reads TGTGCCAGCAGTTTAATTAGTCACACTGAAGCTTTCTTT.

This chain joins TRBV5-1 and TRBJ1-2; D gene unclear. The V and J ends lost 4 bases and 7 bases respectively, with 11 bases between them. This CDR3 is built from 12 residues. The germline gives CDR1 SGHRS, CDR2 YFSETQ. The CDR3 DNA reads TGCGCCAGCAGCCCGGAAGGGTCTGGCTACACCTTC. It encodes CASSPEGSGYTF.

CDR3 loop: CAISWTGTKGNTIYF. DNA of the CDR3: TGTGCCATCAGTTGGACAGGAACCAAAGGAAACACCATATATTTT. This chain uses TRBV10-3 with TRBJ1-3; 7 bases are shared with TRBD1. Germline V gene lookup returns CDR1 ENHRY and CDR2 SYGVKD. The CDR3 totals 15 residues. V gave up 5 bases and J gave up 4 bases; unmatched junction bases: 8.

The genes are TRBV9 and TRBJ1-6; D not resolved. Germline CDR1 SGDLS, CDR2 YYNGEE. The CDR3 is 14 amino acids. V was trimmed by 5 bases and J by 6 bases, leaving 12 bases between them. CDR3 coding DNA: TGTGCCAGCAGTGATGGGGAGGTTAATTCACCCCTCCACTTT. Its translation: CASSDGEVNSPLHF.

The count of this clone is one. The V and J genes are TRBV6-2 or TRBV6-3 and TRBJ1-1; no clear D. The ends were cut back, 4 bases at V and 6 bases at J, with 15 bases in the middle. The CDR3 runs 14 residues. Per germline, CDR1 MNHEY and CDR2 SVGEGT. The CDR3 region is CASSSWESDSEAFF. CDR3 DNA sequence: TGTGCCAGCAGTTCGTGGGAGTCTGATTCTGAAGCTTTCTTT.

CDR3 in amino acids: CASSSTQPSSGNTIYF. In nucleotides, the CDR3 is TGTGCCAGCAGCTCTACGCAACCGAGCTCTGGAAACACCATATATTTT. The V gene is TRBV7-2, the J gene TRBJ1-3; no clear D gene. From germline, CDR1 is SGHTA and CDR2 FQGNSA. V lost 4 bases and J lost 0, with 13 bases in between. The CDR3 covers 16 residues.

The CDR3 spells CASSIGVSQPQHF. The CDR3, as DNA: TGTGCCAGTAGTATCGGGGTTTCTCAGCCCCAGCATTTT. This chain uses TRBV19 with TRBJ1-5; D unresolved. The CDR3 extends over 13 amino acids. Germline V gene lookup returns CDR1 LNHDA and CDR2 SQIVND (reference sequence). V was cut by 3 bases and J by 6 bases, with 9 bases left in between.

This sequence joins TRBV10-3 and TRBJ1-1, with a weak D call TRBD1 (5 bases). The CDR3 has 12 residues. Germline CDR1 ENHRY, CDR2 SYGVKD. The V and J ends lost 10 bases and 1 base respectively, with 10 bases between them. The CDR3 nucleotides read TGTGCCACCGTCGGGACGAACACTGAAGCTTTCTTT. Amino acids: CATVGTNTEAFF.

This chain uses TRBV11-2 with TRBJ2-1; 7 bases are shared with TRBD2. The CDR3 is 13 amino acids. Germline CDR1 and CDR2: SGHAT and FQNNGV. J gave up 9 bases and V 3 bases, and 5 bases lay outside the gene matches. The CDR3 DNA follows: TGTGCCAGCAGCTTCTCAAGCGGGGTTGAGCAGTTCTTC. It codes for CASSFSSGVEQFF.

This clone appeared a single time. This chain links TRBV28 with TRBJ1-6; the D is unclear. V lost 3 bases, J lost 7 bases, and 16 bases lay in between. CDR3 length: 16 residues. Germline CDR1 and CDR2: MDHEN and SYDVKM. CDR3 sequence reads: CASSFTGGRGNSPLHF. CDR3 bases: TGTGCCAGCAGTTTTACGGGAGGCAGAGGGAATTCACCCCTCCACTTT.

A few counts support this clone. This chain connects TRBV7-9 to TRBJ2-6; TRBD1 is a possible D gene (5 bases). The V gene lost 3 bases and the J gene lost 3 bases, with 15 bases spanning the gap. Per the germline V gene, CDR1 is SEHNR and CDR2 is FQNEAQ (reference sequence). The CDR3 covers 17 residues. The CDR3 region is CASSFPGRMRGANVLTF. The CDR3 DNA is TGTGCCAGCAGCTTCCCAGGGCGGATGCGTGGGGCCAACGTCCTGACTTTC.

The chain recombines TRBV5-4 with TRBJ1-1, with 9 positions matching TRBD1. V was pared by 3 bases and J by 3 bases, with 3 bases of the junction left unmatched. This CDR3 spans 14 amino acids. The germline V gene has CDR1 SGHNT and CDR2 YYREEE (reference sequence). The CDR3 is CASSYWTGDTEAFF. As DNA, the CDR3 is TGTGCCAGCAGCTACTGGACAGGGGACACTGAAGCTTTCTTT.

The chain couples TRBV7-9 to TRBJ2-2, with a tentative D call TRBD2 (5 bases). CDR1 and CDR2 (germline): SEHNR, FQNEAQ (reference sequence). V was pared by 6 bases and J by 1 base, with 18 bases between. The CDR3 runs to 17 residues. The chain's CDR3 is CASSPSRGDLNTGELFF. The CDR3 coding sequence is TGTGCCAGCAGTCCGTCCCGGGGAGACCTGAACACCGGGGAGCTGTTTTTT.